This T cell receptor beta chain was observed in a study of T cells expressing NK-cell markers. Findings and limits, study-wide: A few donors' CD3+CD56-NKG2C+ cells were dominated by the same clonotypes.

The length of the CDR3 is 15 residues. In germline, CDR1 is SGHNT, CDR2 YYREEE (reference sequence). As regards this clonotype: What it binds is unknown.

Following a re-call of the 5' RACE reads, TCRdb has one entry per CDR3 protein and lacks DNA. This table holds approximately 440,000 distinct CDR3 sequences. The clonotype was recovered from a woman in her forties or fifties in good health. Sequenced material: blood T cells: a sorted CD56 or NKG2C T cell subset, CD4+ or CD8+ T cells, or bulk PBMC T cells (not recorded which). V usage is TRBV5-4 and J usage is TRBJ1-2; the TCRdb call, TRBD1, lacks DNA for checking. This CDR3 reads CASRVQGQINYGYTF. The full variable domain, in which reference TRBV5-4 and TRBJ1-2 provide the parts outside the CDR3, is ETGVTQSPTHLIKTRGQQVTLRCSSQSGHNTVSWYQQALGQGPQFIFQYYREEENGRGNFPPRFSGLQFPNYSSELNVNALELDDSALYLCASRVQGQINYGYTFGSGTRLTVV.